This paragraph covers one T cell receptor beta chain sequence. Its antigen is not known. The sample comes from a study of cytomegalovirus exposure and HLA in healthy donors. PCR employed 60 Vbeta and 13 Jbeta primers. Sequencing used immunoSEQ multiplex PCR; TCRdb keeps in-frame clones, though not all of them. The sample shows some 170,000 clones, around 79% of them seen only once. General observations from the study: TCR beta chains associated with HLA were, in a later analysis, more clonally expanded than equally common others.

This TCR came from a man aged 40-49 years in good health and CMV-seropositive. Sample: PBMCs.

CDR3 DNA sequence: TGTGCCAGCAGCTTAAAGGCGGGAGGGGGGGAGACCCAGTACTTC. Protein sequence: CASSLKAGGGETQYF. The rearrangement links TRBV7-9 to TRBJ2-5; 9 bases line up with TRBD2. V was pared by 2 bases and J by 5 bases, with 6 bases of the junction left unmatched. The CDR3 contains 15 residues. Germline loops: CDR1 SEHNR, CDR2 FQNEAQ (reference sequence).